Below, 16 T cell receptor beta chains from the same sample are listed, as sequenced in a study of blood T cell repertoires in COVID-19. Sequenced by immunoSEQ multiplex PCR; TCRdb stores in-frame clones only, minus some. In the table there are about 120,000 clones, roughly nine tenths of which are singletons. Sequences were obtained from peripheral blood. These receptors all stem from a man aged 65 to 79 who had recovered from COVID-19.

The chain has TRBV6-2 or TRBV6-3 and TRBJ1-1; D call uncertain. This CDR3 is 15 amino acids long. V lost 6 bases, J lost 1 base, and 15 bases lay in between. Germline V gene sequence: CDR1 MNHEY, CDR2 SVGEGT. The DNA for the CDR3 is TGTGCCAGCAGCCCACTGGGCCCCTCGAACACTGAAGCTTTCTTT. As protein: CASSPLGPSNTEAFF.

This clone was seen a few times. This chain connects TRBV2 to TRBJ1-5; TRBD1 agrees at 7 bases. The V and J ends lost 4 bases and 7 bases, in that order; junction bases with no gene match: 7. CDR3 length: 14 amino acids. CDR1 is SNHLY and CDR2 is FYNNEI in the germline V gene. The CDR3 loop reads CASSVVTGRQPQHF. The CDR3 DNA sequence: TGTGCCAGCAGTGTGGTGACAGGGAGGCAGCCCCAGCATTTT.

This rearrangement joins TRBV5-1 to TRBJ2-5; D may be TRBD2 (6 bases). CDR1 SGHRS and CDR2 YFSETQ come from the germline V gene. CDR3 length equals 14 residues. Trimming stripped 0 bases from V and 4 bases from J, with 10 bases between. This CDR3 reads CASSLATGVETQYF. CDR3 bases: TGCGCCAGCAGCTTGGCTACGGGGGTAGAGACCCAGTACTTC. The variable domain in full, with the rest retrieved from reference TRBV5-1 and TRBJ2-5, is KAGVTQTPRYLIKTRGQQVTLSCSPISGHRSVSWYQQTPGQGLQFLFEYFSETQRNKGNFPGRFSGRQFSNSRSEMNVSTLELGDSALYLCASSLATGVETQYFGPGTRLLVL.

CDR3 DNA sequence: TGTGCCAGCAGCCCGTTAATCGGGACAGGGGTGGATAATCAGCCCCAGCATTTT. Translating gives CASSPLIGTGVDNQPQHF. The rearrangement links TRBV4-2 to TRBJ1-5; TRBD1 aligns across 10 bases. The CDR3 is 18 amino acids. CDR1 LGHNA and CDR2 YNFKEQ come from the germline V gene. Unmatched junction bases numbered 13, after V lost 4 bases and J lost 4 bases.

The rearrangement uses TRBV7-9 and TRBJ2-3, with 7 bases matching TRBD2. The CDR3 extends over 18 amino acids. Germline CDR1 reads SEHNR; CDR2 reads FQNEAQ (reference sequence). V was pared by 5 bases and J by 1 base, with 15 bases of the junction left unmatched. This CDR3 reads CASSLVLRLAEGTDTQYF. In nucleotides, the CDR3 is TGTGCCAGCAGCCTTGTACTGAGGCTAGCGGAGGGCACAGATACGCAGTATTTT.

The V gene is TRBV7-3, the J gene TRBJ2-3, with 14 bases aligning to TRBD2. V gave up 4 bases and J gave up 5 bases; unmatched junction bases: 11. The CDR3 is made up of 18 amino acids. Germline V gene lookup returns CDR1 SGHTA and CDR2 FQGTGA. Here the CDR3 reads CASSYGTSGRRKGDTQYF. CDR3 DNA sequence: TGTGCCAGCAGCTACGGGACTAGCGGGAGACGAAAAGGAGATACGCAGTATTTT.

V usage is TRBV5-1 and J usage is TRBJ2-5; 11 bases map to TRBD2. The V segment lost 3 bases and the J segment 5 bases; nucleotides outside the gene matches: 9. CDR3 length: 16 residues. The germline CDR1 and CDR2 sequences are SGHRS and YFSETQ. CDR3 region: CASSSQTSGKGETQYF. DNA of the CDR3: TGCGCCAGCAGCTCGCAGACTAGCGGGAAGGGGGAGACCCAGTACTTC.

The chain links TRBV18 to TRBJ2-2; 8 bases fit TRBD1. Trimming at V came to 2 bases and at J to 6 bases, leaving 5 bases not matched to a gene. This CDR3 is built from 15 residues. Looked up from germline, CDR1 is KGHSH and CDR2 is LQKENI. The CDR3 DNA is TGTGCCAGCTCACCATCGACAGGGGAGGCCGGGGAGCTGTTTTTT. Translation: CASSPSTGEAGELFF.

In this sample, this clone turned up once. This rearrangement joins TRBV27 to TRBJ2-2; TRBD2 aligns across 14 bases. CDR3 length: 16 residues. V lost 6 bases to trimming and J lost 8 bases; unmatched junction nucleotides: 8. Germline V CDR1 and CDR2: MNHEY, SMNVEV (reference sequence). CDR3 amino acids: CASSPRLAGGVGELFF. CDR3 DNA: TGTGCCAGCAGCCCCCGACTAGCGGGGGGGGTTGGGGAGCTGTTTTTT.

The V and J genes are TRBV5-4 and TRBJ2-1; TRBD1 aligns across 9 bases. Germline CDR1 reads SGHNT; CDR2 reads YYREEE (reference sequence). The J segment lost 3 bases and the V segment lost 4 bases, leaving 5 bases of the junction unmatched. The CDR3 contains 15 residues. The CDR3 DNA reads TGTGCCAGCAGCACTTCGGGACAGGGCTACAATGAGCAGTTCTTC. This codes for CASSTSGQGYNEQFF.

This clone was detected only once. The chain uses TRBV7-2 and TRBJ1-6; D is possibly TRBD1 (6 bases). Trimming cost V 2 bases and J 8 bases, with 13 bases left between them. In germline, CDR1 is SGHTA, CDR2 FQGNSA. The CDR3 is 15 residues long. The CDR3 loop is CASSLLGAVYSPLHF. The CDR3 nucleotides read TGTGCCAGCAGCTTACTGGGGGCTGTATATTCACCCCTCCACTTT.

This clone occurred once. The J gene is TRBJ1-1, the V gene TRBV7-2, with 9 bases fitting TRBD1. The CDR3 loop spans 16 amino acids. In germline, CDR1 is SGHTA, CDR2 FQGNSA. V was clipped by 1 base and J by 3 bases; unmatched bases: 6. The CDR3 reads CASSLEHRGPHTEAFF. DNA for the CDR3: TGTGCCAGCAGCTTAGAGCACAGGGGGCCCCACACTGAAGCTTTCTTT. Looking up the rest from reference TRBV7-2 and TRBJ1-1 gives the full variable domain: GAGVSQSPSNKVTEKGKDVELRCDPISGHTALYWYRQSLGQGLEFLIYFQGNSAPDKSGLPSDRFSAERTGGSVSTLTIQRTQQEDSAVYLCASSLEHRGPHTEAFFGQGTRLTVV.

This clone appeared a few times. CDR3 protein: CASSPEMMSSYNEQFF. CDR3 nucleotide sequence: TGCGCCAGCAGTCCTGAAATGATGAGCTCCTACAATGAGCAGTTCTTC. The J gene is TRBJ2-1, the V gene TRBV5-1; D gene ambiguous. The CDR3 extends over 16 amino acids. With 5 bases removed from V and 0 bases from J, the gap between germline ends came to 15 bases. CDR1 is SGHRS and CDR2 is YFSETQ in the germline V gene.

V and J are TRBV5-6 and TRBJ2-2, with D unresolved. The CDR3 covers 13 residues. The V gene's germline CDR1 is SGHDT and CDR2 YYEEEE. Trimming left V 4 bases short and J 7 bases short, with 11 bases between. Here the CDR3 DNA reads TGTGCCAGCAGCCGCCGGAGATTCGGGGAGCTGTTTTTT. It translates to CASSRRRFGELFF.

CDR3 bases: TGTGCCAGCAGCTTACAACCGAACACTGAAGCTTTCTTT. It specifies CASSLQPNTEAFF. The chain employs TRBV5-6 and TRBJ1-1; D gene ambiguous. Germline V gene lookup returns CDR1 SGHDT and CDR2 YYEEEE. The CDR3 spans 13 residues. The V end was cut by 2 bases, the J end by 1 base, with 6 bases between.

This clone appeared once. This chain joins TRBV6-5 and TRBJ2-5; 10 nucleotides match TRBD1. Trimming removed 6 bases from V and 5 bases from J; junction bases left unmatched: 6. Germline lookup yields CDR1 MNHEY and CDR2 SVGAGI. The CDR3 consists of 14 residues. The CDR3 spells CASRRQGAGETQYF. The CDR3 bases are TGTGCCAGCAGAAGACAGGGGGCCGGGGAGACCCAGTACTTC.